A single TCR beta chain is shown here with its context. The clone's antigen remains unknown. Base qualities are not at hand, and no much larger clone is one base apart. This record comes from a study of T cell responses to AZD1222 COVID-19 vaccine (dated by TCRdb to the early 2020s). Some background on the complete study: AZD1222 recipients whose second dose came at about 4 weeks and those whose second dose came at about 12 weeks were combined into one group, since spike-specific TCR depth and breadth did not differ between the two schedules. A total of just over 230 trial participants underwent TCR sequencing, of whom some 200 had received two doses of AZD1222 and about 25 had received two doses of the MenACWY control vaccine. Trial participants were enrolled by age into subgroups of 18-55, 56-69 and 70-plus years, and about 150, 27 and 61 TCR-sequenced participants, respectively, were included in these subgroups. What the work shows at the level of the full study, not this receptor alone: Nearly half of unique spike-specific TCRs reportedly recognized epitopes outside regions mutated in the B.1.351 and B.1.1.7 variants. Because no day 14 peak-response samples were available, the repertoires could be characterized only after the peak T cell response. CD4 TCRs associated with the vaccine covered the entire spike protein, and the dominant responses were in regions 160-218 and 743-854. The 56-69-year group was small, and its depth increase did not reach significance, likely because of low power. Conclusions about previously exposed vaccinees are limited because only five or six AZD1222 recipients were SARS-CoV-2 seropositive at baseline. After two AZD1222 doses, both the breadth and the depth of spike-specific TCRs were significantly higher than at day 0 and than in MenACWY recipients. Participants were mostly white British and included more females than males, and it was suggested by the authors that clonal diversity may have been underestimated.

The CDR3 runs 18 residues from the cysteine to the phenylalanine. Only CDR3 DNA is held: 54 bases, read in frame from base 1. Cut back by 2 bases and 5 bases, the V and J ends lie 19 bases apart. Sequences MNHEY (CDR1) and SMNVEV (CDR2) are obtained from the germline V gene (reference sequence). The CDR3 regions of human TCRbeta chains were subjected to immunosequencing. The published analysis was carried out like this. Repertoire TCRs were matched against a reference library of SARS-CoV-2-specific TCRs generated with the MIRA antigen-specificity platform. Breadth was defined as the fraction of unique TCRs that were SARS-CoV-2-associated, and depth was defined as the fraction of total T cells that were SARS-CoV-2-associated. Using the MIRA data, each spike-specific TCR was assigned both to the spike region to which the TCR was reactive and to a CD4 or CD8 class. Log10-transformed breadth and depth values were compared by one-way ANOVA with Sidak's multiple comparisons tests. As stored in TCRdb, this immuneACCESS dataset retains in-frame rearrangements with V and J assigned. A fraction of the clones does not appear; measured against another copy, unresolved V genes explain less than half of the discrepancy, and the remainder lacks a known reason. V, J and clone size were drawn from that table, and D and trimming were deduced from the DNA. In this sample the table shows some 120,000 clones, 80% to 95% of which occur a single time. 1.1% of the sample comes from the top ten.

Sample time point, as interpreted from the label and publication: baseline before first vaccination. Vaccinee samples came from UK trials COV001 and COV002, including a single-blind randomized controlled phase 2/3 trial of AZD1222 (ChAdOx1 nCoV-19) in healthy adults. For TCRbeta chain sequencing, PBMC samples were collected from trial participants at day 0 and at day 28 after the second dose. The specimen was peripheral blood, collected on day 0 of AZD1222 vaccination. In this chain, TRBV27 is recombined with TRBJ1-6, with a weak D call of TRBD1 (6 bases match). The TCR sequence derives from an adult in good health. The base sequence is TGTGCCAGCAGTTTAAACAGGGCGTGGACCCCGGATAATTCACCCCTCCACTTT. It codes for CASSLNRAWTPDNSPLHF.